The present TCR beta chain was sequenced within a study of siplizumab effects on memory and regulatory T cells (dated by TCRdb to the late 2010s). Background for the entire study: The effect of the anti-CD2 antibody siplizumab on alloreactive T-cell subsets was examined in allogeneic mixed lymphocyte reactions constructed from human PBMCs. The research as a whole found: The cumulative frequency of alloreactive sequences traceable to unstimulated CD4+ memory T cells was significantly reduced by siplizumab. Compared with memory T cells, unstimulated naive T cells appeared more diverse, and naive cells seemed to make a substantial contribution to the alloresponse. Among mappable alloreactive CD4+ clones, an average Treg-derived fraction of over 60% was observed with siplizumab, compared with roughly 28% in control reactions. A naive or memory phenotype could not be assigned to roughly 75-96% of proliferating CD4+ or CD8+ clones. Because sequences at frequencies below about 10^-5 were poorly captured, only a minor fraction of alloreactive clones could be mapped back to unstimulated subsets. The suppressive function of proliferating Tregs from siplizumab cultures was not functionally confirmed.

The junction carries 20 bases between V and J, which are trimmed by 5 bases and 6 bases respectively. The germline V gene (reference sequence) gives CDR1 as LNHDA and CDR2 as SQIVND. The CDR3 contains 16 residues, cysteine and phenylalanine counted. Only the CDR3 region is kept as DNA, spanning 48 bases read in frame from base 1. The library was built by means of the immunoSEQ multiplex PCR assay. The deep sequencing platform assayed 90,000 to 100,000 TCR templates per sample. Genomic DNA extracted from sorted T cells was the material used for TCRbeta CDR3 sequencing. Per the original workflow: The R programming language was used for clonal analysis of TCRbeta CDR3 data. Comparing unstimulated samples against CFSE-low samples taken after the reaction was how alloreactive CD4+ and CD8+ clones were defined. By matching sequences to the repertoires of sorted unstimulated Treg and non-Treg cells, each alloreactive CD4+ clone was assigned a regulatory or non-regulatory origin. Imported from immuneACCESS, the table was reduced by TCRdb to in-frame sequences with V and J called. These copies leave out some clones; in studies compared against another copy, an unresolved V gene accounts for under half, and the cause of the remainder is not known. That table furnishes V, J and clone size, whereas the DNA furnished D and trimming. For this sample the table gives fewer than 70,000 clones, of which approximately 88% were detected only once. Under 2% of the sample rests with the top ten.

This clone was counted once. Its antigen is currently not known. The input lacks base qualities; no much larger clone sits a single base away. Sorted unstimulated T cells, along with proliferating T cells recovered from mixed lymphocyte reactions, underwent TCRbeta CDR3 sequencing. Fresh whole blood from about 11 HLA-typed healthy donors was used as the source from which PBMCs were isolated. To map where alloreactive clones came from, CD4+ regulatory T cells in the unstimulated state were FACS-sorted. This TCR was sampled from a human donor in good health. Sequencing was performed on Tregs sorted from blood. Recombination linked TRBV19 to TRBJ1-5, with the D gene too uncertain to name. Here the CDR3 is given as CASSYGPATQGQPQHF. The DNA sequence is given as TGTGCCAGTAGTTACGGTCCGGCAACCCAAGGTCAGCCCCAGCATTTT.